This T cell receptor beta chain comes out of a study of control samples from healthy donors and cancer patients. The data were produced by immunoSEQ multiplex PCR, yet TCRdb's version contains in-frame clones alone and is incomplete. Of 100,000 to 150,000 clones detected, roughly 90% appear once; the ten largest clones hold just over 8.5%. Germline V lookup: CDR1 SQVTM, CDR2 ANQGSEA. Trimming at V came to 8 bases and at J to 2 bases, leaving 16 bases not matched to a gene. The length of the CDR3 is 16 residues. The sample holds a few counts of this clone. This clonotype originated in a man aged 18-30 years in good health. J is TRBJ1-2 and V is TRBV29-1; 8 nucleotides align to TRBD1. Sequencing was done on a sample of blood. CDR3 DNA sequence: TGCAGCTTTACGGACCCAGGGGGCAACCAAAACTATGGCTACACCTTC. Amino acid sequence: CSFTDPGGNQNYGYTF. Complete variable domain (other parts from reference TRBV29-1 and TRBJ1-2): SAVISQKPSRDICQRGTSLTIQCQVDSQVTMMFWYRQQPGQSLTLIATANQGSEATYESGFVIDKFPISRPNLTFSTLTVSNMSPEDSSIYLCSFTDPGGNQNYGYTFGSGTRLTVV.